Included here is one T cell receptor (beta chain) sequence, with context. Antigen: not known. This sample is part of a study of identical twins. Overall study results and limits: Insertions were reduced in abundant cord blood beta clonotypes but not in memory repertoires.

The V gene's germline CDR1 is SGHRS and CDR2 YFSETQ. V was clipped by 3 bases and J by 3 bases; unmatched bases: 3. CDR3 length: 16 amino acids. Using its own MiXCR run on the 5' RACE reads, TCRdb lists one record per CDR3 protein. The sample consists of roughly 770,000 distinct CDR3 sequences, roughly 18% of them appearing once. These sequences were also reported in another study, on T cells expressing NK-cell markers.

This clonotype originated in a woman younger than 30 in good health. Source material: PBMCs. V gene TRBV5-1 combines with J gene TRBJ2-1, with 13 bases fitting TRBD2. The CDR3 sequence: CASSSWTSGGYNEQFF. The CDR3 bases are TGCGCCAGCAGCTCTTGGACTAGCGGGGGCTACAATGAGCAGTTCTTC.